The TCR beta chain under discussion was sequenced for a study of T cells after yellow fever vaccination. TCRdb re-called the 5' RACE reads with MiXCR, one entry per CDR3 protein. The profile covers 300,000 to 350,000 distinct CDR3 sequences, with around 8.1% appearing a single time and roughly 18% taken by the ten largest. Comments on this clonotype: What it binds is unknown.

Findings and caveats of the study: Reappearing after the booster were most of the clones from primary vaccination (96% CD4, 75% to 90% CD8).

The source is a man aged 18 to 29 who received the YFV17D yellow fever vaccine. The sequencing used PBMCs, collected about 49 days after the first yellow fever vaccination.

The CDR3 sequence: CASSRLGAGASYEQYF. Here the CDR3 DNA reads TGTGCCAGCAGCCGATTGGGGGCGGGGGCCTCCTACGAGCAGTACTTC. The rearrangement links TRBV7-2 to TRBJ2-7; possibly TRBD2 for D (7 bases). From germline, CDR1 is SGHTA and CDR2 FQGNSA. The length of the CDR3 is 16 residues. The V end lost 5 bases, the J end lost 0 bases, and 17 bases lay between the germline ends.